The 26 T cell receptor beta chains below were found in one sample sequenced in a study of blood T cell repertoires in COVID-19. Measured with immunoSEQ multiplex PCR; TCRdb has only the in-frame clones, and not every one. The data show approximately 300,000 clones, roughly 86% seen once. The sequencing sample was made of peripheral blood. These receptors all stem from a woman aged 25 to 39 with COVID-19, enrolled during active disease.

This chain connects TRBV27 to TRBJ1-3, with D perhaps matching TRBD1 (6 bases). Trimming took 2 bases from V and 2 from J, leaving 10 bases between them. From germline, CDR1 is MNHEY and CDR2 SMNVEV (reference sequence). This CDR3 contains 15 residues. The CDR3 region has the DNA TGTGCCAGCAGTTTAACAGGGCACGCTGGAAACACCATATATTTT. This sequence encodes CASSLTGHAGNTIYF.

The chain recombines TRBV5-1 with TRBJ2-5, with 13 bases lining up with TRBD2. CDR1 SGHRS and CDR2 YFSETQ come from the germline V gene. J was trimmed by 5 bases and V by 3 bases; bases with no gene match: 4. The CDR3 loop spans 15 amino acids. This chain's CDR3 is CASSSGLAGAETQYF. The DNA for the CDR3 is TGCGCCAGCAGCTCCGGACTAGCGGGGGCGGAGACCCAGTACTTC. The full variable domain, completed using reference TRBV5-1 and TRBJ2-5, is KAGVTQTPRYLIKTRGQQVTLSCSPISGHRSVSWYQQTPGQGLQFLFEYFSETQRNKGNFPGRFSGRQFSNSRSEMNVSTLELGDSALYLCASSSGLAGAETQYFGPGTRLLVL.

This chain uses TRBV10-2 with TRBJ1-1; D is uncertain. V gave up 7 bases and J gave up 10 bases, with 22 bases separating them. Germline CDR1 and CDR2: WSHSY and SAAADI. CDR3 length: 14 residues. The CDR3 sequence: CASTPIRAGTVAFF. The CDR3 DNA reads TGCGCCAGCACCCCAATTCGGGCGGGAACGGTAGCTTTCTTT.

For this clone: Other DNA sequences within the sample encode an identical CDR3. This sequence joins TRBV27 and TRBJ1-1; no reliable D call. CDR1 and CDR2 (germline): MNHEY, SMNVEV (reference sequence). V was shortened by 6 bases and J by 2 bases, with 4 bases between the two germline ends. The CDR3 runs 11 residues. The CDR3 sequence: CASRANTEAFF. As DNA, the CDR3 is TGTGCCAGCAGGGCTAACACTGAAGCTTTCTTT.

This clone was recorded a few times. The rearrangement links TRBV7-9 to TRBJ2-5; D ambiguous. Between the trimmed V and J ends, which lost 3 bases and 4 bases, there was a span of 12 bases. The CDR3 runs to 14 residues. Per the germline V gene, CDR1 is SEHNR and CDR2 is FQNEAQ (reference sequence). Written as DNA, the CDR3 is TGTGCCAGCAGCTTCGGTACGTCGGGAGAGACCCAGTACTTC. Translated: CASSFGTSGETQYF.

This chain connects TRBV18 to TRBJ1-5; TRBD1 agrees at 9 bases. Unmatched junction bases numbered 3, after V lost 4 bases and J lost 5 bases. CDR1 KGHSH and CDR2 LQKENI come from the germline V gene. The CDR3 runs to 14 residues. The CDR3 nucleotides are TGTGCCAGCTCACACGACAGGGGGGATCAGCCCCAGCATTTT. As protein: CASSHDRGDQPQHF.

The chain links TRBV12-3 or TRBV12-4 to TRBJ1-2, with D tentatively TRBD1 (6 bases). With 5 bases removed from V and 7 bases from J, the gap between germline ends came to 8 bases. The CDR3 spans 11 residues. The DNA for the CDR3 is TGTGCCAGCAGTAGGGGGTCTGGCTACACCTTC. Its translation is CASSRGSGYTF.

The rearrangement uses TRBV5-6 and TRBJ2-5; no clear D gene. With 1 base removed from V and 1 base from J, the gap between germline ends came to 8 bases. CDR3 length: 14 residues. Germline V gives CDR1 SGHDT, CDR2 YYEEEE. The CDR3 region is CASSLIDTQETQYF. DNA of the CDR3: TGTGCCAGCAGCTTGATAGACACCCAAGAGACCCAGTACTTC.

The chain combines TRBV2 with TRBJ2-3; perhaps TRBD2 as D (5 bases). CDR1 is SNHLY and CDR2 is FYNNEI in the germline V gene. This CDR3 contains 15 residues. With 4 bases removed from V and 2 bases from J, the gap between germline ends came to 13 bases. The CDR3 DNA reads TGTGCCAGCAGTGGGGCAGGCGGGCCCACAGATACGCAGTATTTT. Translating gives CASSGAGGPTDTQYF.

V and J are TRBV5-5 and TRBJ1-2, with D maybe TRBD1 (5 bases). V was pared by 4 bases and J by 2 bases, with 12 bases between. The V gene's germline CDR1 is SGHKS and CDR2 YYEKEE (reference sequence). CDR3 size: 14 residues. The CDR3 loop is CASSVETANYGYTF. The CDR3 DNA is TGTGCCAGCAGCGTGGAGACAGCCAACTATGGCTACACCTTC.

The rearrangement links TRBV19 to TRBJ2-7; 11 bases agree with TRBD1. CDR1 and CDR2 from the germline V gene are LNHDA and SQIVND (reference sequence). The CDR3 spans 14 residues. J lost 4 bases, V lost 5 bases, and 4 bases had no gene match. CDR3 DNA sequence: TGTGCCAGTAGTGGACAGGGGGCTCTTTACGAGCAGTACTTC. It yields the protein CASSGQGALYEQYF.

This clone was seen a single time. The chain carries TRBV3-1 (or the pseudogene TRBV3-2) and TRBJ1-1; 7 bases agree with TRBD1. Germline V gene data show CDR1 as LGHDT and CDR2 as YNNKEL (reference sequence). This CDR3 spans 15 amino acids. The J segment lost 7 bases and the V segment lost 3 bases, leaving 11 bases of the junction unmatched. Here the CDR3 DNA reads TGTGCCAGCAGCCACATCCGGGACAGTAAGCTTGAAGCTTTCTTT. Its translation: CASSHIRDSKLEAFF.

The gene calls are TRBV9 and TRBJ2-1; D possibly corresponds to TRBD2 (7 bases). In germline, CDR1 is SGDLS, CDR2 YYNGEE. This CDR3 is built from 16 residues. V was trimmed by 3 bases and J by 2 bases, leaving 15 bases between them. The CDR3 spells CASSEWGGGPYNEQFF. As DNA, the CDR3 is TGTGCCAGCAGCGAGTGGGGCGGGGGCCCCTACAATGAGCAGTTCTTC. Full variable domain (rest looked up from reference TRBV9 and TRBJ2-1): DSGVTQTPKHLITATGQRVTLRCSPRSGDLSVYWYQQSLDQGLQFLIQYYNGEERAKGNILERFSAQQFPDLHSELNLSSLELGDSALYFCASSEWGGGPYNEQFFGPGTRLTVL.

The chain combines TRBV6-5 with TRBJ1-5; D remains unclear. Trimming cost V 8 bases and J 3 bases, with 11 bases left between them. Per the germline V gene, CDR1 is MNHEY and CDR2 is SVGAGI. This CDR3 is 13 amino acids long. The CDR3 DNA reads as TGTGCCAGCGGGGAGGTGATCAATCAGCCCCAGCATTTT. It encodes CASGEVINQPQHF.

The chain has TRBV4-2 and TRBJ2-2; 7 nucleotides line up with TRBD1. Germline CDR1 and CDR2: LGHNA and YNFKEQ. The CDR3 spans 15 residues. The V and J ends lost 0 bases and 6 bases, in that order; junction bases with no gene match: 4. CDR3 in amino acids: CASSQETGIAGELFF. The CDR3, as DNA: TGTGCCAGCAGCCAAGAGACAGGGATTGCCGGGGAGCTGTTTTTT.

The V call is TRBV12-3 or TRBV12-4, the J call TRBJ1-1, with D maybe TRBD1 (5 bases). The germline V and J ends were trimmed by 3 bases and 8 bases, with 13 bases remaining between them. CDR3 length: 13 residues. As DNA, the CDR3 is TGTGCCAGCAGTTTGGGTCAGGGCGAGGAAGCTTTCTTT. Protein sequence: CASSLGQGEEAFF.

This rearrangement joins TRBV6-4 to TRBJ2-1; TRBD2 matches 14 bases. Germline CDR1 MRHNA, CDR2 SNTAGT. The CDR3 totals 18 residues. The junction had 7 bases not matched to a gene; V was cut back by 6 bases and J by 0 bases. The CDR3: CASRVGLAGGSSYNEQFF. The CDR3 DNA is TGTGCCAGCAGGGTCGGACTAGCGGGGGGCAGCTCCTACAATGAGCAGTTCTTC.

In the case of this clone: The sample holds other DNA sequences that translate to the same CDR3. The chain carries TRBV29-1 and TRBJ1-2; no clear D gene. The CDR3 has 12 amino acids. The V and J ends lost 4 bases and 1 base respectively, with 7 bases between them. Germline-derived CDR1 and CDR2 are SQVTM and ANQGSEA. The CDR3 DNA sequence: TGCAGCGTTGTGGGCAGTAACTATGGCTACACCTTC. Amino acid sequence: CSVVGSNYGYTF. Variable domain in full (rest from reference TRBV29-1 and TRBJ1-2): SAVISQKPSRDICQRGTSLTIQCQVDSQVTMMFWYRQQPGQSLTLIATANQGSEATYESGFVIDKFPISRPNLTFSTLTVSNMSPEDSSIYLCSVVGSNYGYTFGSGTRLTVV.

The chain carries TRBV9 and TRBJ2-1, with 7 bases fitting TRBD2. The junction had 3 bases not matched to a gene; V was cut back by 0 bases and J by 6 bases. Germline CDR1 is SGDLS and CDR2 is YYNGEE. CDR3 length: 14 residues. CDR3 in amino acids: CASSVGLAPNEQFF. For the CDR3, the DNA is TGTGCCAGCAGCGTAGGACTAGCTCCCAATGAGCAGTTCTTC.

J is TRBJ2-6 and V is TRBV11-3, with 12 bases matching TRBD1. V was pared by 5 bases and J by 3 bases, with 5 bases of the junction left unmatched. Germline V gene sequence: CDR1 SGHNT, CDR2 YENEEA. This CDR3 is 17 amino acids long. The DNA of the CDR3 is TGTGCCAGCAGCCGGGGGGACAGGGGGCTTGGGGCCAACGTCCTGACTTTC. Residues: CASSRGDRGLGANVLTF.

This clone was seen once. The chain uses TRBV9 and TRBJ1-6; D uncertain. The germline CDR1 and CDR2 sequences are SGDLS and YYNGEE. CDR3 length equals 15 residues. Trimming stripped 3 bases from V and 0 bases from J, with 7 bases between. The CDR3: CASSASVSYNSPLHF. The CDR3 DNA is TGTGCCAGCAGCGCCAGCGTCTCCTATAATTCACCCCTCCACTTT.

The chain employs TRBV4-2 and TRBJ2-1, with a weak D call TRBD2 (7 bases). The CDR3 length is 16 residues. Germline V gene data show CDR1 as LGHNA and CDR2 as YNFKEQ. The V end was cut by 1 base, the J end by 2 bases, with 12 bases between. The CDR3 DNA reads as TGTGCCAGCAGCCAAGCGGCGGGGGCCGCCTACAATGAGCAGTTCTTC. This gives the protein CASSQAAGAAYNEQFF.

The V call is TRBV7-6, the J call TRBJ2-7; TRBD1 agrees at 9 bases. The CDR3 covers 20 residues. The V gene end was trimmed by 3 bases and the J gene end by 0 bases; junction bases not matched to a gene: 18. Germline CDR1 is SGHVS and CDR2 is FNYEAQ. The CDR3 region is CASSLSPPGQGLGASYEQYF. The DNA for the CDR3 is TGTGCCAGCAGCTTGTCCCCCCCGGGACAGGGCCTCGGGGCCTCCTACGAGCAGTACTTC. The variable domain in full, with the rest retrieved from reference TRBV7-6 and TRBJ2-7, is GAGVSQSPRYKVTKRGQDVALRCDPISGHVSLYWYRQALGQGPEFLTYFNYEAQQDKSGLPNDRFSAERPEGSISTLTIQRTEQRDSAMYRCASSLSPPGQGLGASYEQYFGPGTRLTVT.

The rearrangement joins TRBV28 to TRBJ2-4, with 9 bases aligning to TRBD1. Germline-derived CDR1 and CDR2 are MDHEN and SYDVKM. V lost 5 bases to trimming and J lost 8 bases; unmatched junction nucleotides: 7. This CDR3 is built from 14 residues. CDR3 sequence: CASSTTGGRDIQYF. Here the CDR3 DNA reads TGTGCCAGCAGTACAACAGGGGGCAGGGACATTCAGTACTTC.

This chain connects TRBV18 to TRBJ1-1; 8 nucleotides agree with TRBD1. The CDR3 is 18 residues long. Germline values: CDR1 KGHSH, CDR2 LQKENI. V lost 3 bases and J lost 8; bases outside the gene matches: 20. The CDR3 protein is CASSPRISPGQDIMEAFF. The DNA of the CDR3 is TGTGCCAGCTCACCTCGAATTTCTCCGGGACAGGATATCATGGAAGCTTTCTTT.

The chain recombines TRBV10-3 with TRBJ2-5, with 9 nucleotides matching TRBD1. CDR3 length: 13 residues. The V gene's germline CDR1 is ENHRY and CDR2 SYGVKD. Unmatched junction bases numbered 5, after V lost 8 bases and J lost 4 bases. DNA of the CDR3: TGTGCCATCGCCGGGACAGGGTCAGAGACCCAGTACTTC. Encoded protein: CAIAGTGSETQYF.